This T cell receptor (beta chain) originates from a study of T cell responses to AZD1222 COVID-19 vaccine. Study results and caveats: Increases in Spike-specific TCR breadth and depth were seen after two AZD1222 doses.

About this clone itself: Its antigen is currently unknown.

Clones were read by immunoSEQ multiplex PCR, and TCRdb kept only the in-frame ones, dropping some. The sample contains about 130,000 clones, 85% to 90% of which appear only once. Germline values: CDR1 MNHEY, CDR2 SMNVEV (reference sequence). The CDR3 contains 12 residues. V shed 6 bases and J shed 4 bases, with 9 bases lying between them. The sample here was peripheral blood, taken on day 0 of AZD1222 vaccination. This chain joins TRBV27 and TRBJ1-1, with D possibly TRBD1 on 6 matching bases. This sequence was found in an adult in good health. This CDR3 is CASSDRTTEAFF. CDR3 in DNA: TGTGCCAGCAGCGACAGGACCACTGAAGCTTTCTTT.